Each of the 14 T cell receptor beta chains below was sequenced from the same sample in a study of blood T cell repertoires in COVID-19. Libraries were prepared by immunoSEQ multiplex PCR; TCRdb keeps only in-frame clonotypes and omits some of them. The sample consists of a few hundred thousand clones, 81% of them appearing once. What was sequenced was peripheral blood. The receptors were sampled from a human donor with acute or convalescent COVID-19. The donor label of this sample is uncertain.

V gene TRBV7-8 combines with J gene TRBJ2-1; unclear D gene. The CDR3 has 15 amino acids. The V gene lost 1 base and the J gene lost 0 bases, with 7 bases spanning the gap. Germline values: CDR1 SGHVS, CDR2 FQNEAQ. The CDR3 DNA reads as TGTGCCAGCAGCTTAGTGGTGAGCTCCTACAATGAGCAGTTCTTC. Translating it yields CASSLVVSSYNEQFF.

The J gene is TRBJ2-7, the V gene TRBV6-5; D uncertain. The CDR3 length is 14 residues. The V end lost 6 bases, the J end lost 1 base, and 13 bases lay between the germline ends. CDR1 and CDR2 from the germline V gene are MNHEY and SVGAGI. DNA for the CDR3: TGTGCCAGCAGCACGACTTCTACTTCCTACGAGCAGTACTTC. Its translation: CASSTTSTSYEQYF.

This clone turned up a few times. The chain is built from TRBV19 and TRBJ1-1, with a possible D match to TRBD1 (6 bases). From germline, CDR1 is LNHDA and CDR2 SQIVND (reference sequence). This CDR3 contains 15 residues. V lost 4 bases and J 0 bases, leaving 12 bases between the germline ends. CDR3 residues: CASSTPDSVNTEAFF. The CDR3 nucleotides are TGTGCCAGTAGTACCCCGGACAGCGTGAACACTGAAGCTTTCTTT.

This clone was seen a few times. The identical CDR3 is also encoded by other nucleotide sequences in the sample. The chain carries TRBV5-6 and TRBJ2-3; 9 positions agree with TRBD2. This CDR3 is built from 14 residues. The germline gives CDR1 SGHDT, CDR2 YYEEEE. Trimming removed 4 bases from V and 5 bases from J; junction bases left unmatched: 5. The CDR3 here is CASSPGLAQDTQYF. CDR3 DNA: TGTGCCAGCAGCCCCGGACTAGCGCAAGATACGCAGTATTTT.

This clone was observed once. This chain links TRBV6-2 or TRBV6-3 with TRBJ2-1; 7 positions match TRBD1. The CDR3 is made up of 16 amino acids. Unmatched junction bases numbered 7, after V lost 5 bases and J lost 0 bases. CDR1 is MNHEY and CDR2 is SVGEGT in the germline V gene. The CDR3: CASSRTGDSSYNEQFF. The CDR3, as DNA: TGTGCCAGCAGTCGTACCGGGGACAGCTCCTACAATGAGCAGTTCTTC.

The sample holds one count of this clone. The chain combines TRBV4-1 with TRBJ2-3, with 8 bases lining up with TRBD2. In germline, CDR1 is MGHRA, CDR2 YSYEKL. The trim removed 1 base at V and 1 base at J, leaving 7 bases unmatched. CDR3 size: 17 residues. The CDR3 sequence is CASSQGYSGAGTDTQYF. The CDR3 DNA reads TGCGCCAGCAGCCAAGGTTATAGCGGGGCTGGCACAGATACGCAGTATTTT.

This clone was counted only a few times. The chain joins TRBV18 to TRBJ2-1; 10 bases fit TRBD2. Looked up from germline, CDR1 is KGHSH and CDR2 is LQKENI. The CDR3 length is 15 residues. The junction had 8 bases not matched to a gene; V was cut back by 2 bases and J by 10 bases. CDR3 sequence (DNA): TGTGCCAGCTCACCAGGACTAGCGGCCTTTAGGGAGCAGTTCTTC. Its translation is CASSPGLAAFREQFF.

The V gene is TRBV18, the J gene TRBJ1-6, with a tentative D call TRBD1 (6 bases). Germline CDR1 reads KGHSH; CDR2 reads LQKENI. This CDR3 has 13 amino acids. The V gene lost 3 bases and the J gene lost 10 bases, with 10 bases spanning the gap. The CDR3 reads CASSPTGQSPLHF. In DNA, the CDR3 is TGTGCCAGCTCACCTACAGGGCAATCACCCCTCCACTTT.

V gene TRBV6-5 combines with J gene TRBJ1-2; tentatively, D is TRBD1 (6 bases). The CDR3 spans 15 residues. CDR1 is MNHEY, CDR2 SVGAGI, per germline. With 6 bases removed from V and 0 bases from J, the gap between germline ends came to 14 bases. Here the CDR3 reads CASRRTGGSNYGYTF. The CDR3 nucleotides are TGTGCCAGCAGGAGGACGGGGGGCTCTAACTATGGCTACACCTTC.

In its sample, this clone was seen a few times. In DNA form, the CDR3 reads TGTGCCAGCAGTCAACTAGCGGGAGCTGAGCAGTACTTC. Its translation is CASSQLAGAEQYF. The chain combines TRBV2 with TRBJ2-7; TRBD2 aligns across 11 bases. The germline CDR1 and CDR2 sequences are SNHLY and FYNNEI. The CDR3 covers 13 residues. Losses at the gene ends were 5 bases for V and 7 bases for J; bases not matched to a gene: 4. Supplemented by reference TRBV2 and TRBJ2-7, the full variable domain reads EPEVTQTPSHQVTQMGQEVILRCVPISNHLYFYWYRQILGQKVEFLVSFYNNEISEKSEIFDDQFSVERPDGSNFTLKIRSTKLEDSAMYFCASSQLAGAEQYFGPGTRLTVT.

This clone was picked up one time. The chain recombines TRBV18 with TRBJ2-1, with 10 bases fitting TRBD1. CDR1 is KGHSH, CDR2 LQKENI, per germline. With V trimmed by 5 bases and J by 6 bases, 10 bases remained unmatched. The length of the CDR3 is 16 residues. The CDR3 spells CASSLMTGGSGNEQFF. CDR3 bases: TGTGCCAGCTCATTGATGACAGGGGGCTCGGGCAATGAGCAGTTCTTC.

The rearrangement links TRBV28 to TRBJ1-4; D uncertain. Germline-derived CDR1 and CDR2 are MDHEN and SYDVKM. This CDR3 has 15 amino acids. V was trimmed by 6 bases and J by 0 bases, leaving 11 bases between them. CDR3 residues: CASRRVHSTNEKLFF. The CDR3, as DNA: TGTGCCAGCAGGAGGGTTCACTCAACTAATGAAAAACTGTTTTTT.

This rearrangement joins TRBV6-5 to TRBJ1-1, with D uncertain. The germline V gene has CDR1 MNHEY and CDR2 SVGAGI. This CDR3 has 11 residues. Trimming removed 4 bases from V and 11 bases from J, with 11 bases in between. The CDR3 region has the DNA TGTGCCAGCAGTTCTCTTTCGAGGGCTTTCTTT. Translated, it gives CASSSLSRAFF.

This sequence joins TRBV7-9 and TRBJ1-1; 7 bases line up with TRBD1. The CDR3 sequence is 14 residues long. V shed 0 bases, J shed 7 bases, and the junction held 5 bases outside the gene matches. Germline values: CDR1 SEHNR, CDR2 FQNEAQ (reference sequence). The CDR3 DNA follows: TGTGCCAGCAGCTTAGCGCTCGGGACAGATGAAGCTTTCTTT. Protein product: CASSLALGTDEAFF.